The 23 T cell receptor beta chains presented below share a single source sample, sequenced in a study of OX40 agonist ivuxolimab in advanced cancers. Data came from immunoSEQ multiplex PCR; TCRdb stores just in-frame clones and leaves some out. The table has roughly 17,000 clones, about 73% seen once. Sequences were derived from CD4+ or CD8+ T cells sorted from blood, sampled in a trial of the OX40 agonist ivuxolimab. These receptor sequences come from an adult with an advanced solid tumor such as melanoma, head and neck, liver or kidney cancer.

V and J are TRBV4-3 and TRBJ1-2; D call uncertain. Germline V gives CDR1 LGHNA, CDR2 YSLEER. V was clipped by 0 bases and J by 0 bases, with 20 bases between them. The CDR3 totals 19 residues. The CDR3 DNA is TGCGCCAGCAGCCAAGATCCGCCGGCCCGGGCTGCAGCTAACTATGGCTACACCTTC. This encodes CASSQDPPARAAANYGYTF.

The rearrangement joins TRBV18 to TRBJ2-1, with 7 nucleotides matching TRBD1. Germline lookup yields CDR1 KGHSH and CDR2 LQKENI. Trimming at V came to 3 bases and at J to 1 base, leaving 3 bases not matched to a gene. The CDR3 sequence is 15 residues long. The CDR3 spells CASSPRQGSYNEQFF. CDR3 sequence (DNA): TGTGCCAGCTCACCCCGACAGGGTTCCTACAATGAGCAGTTCTTC.

The chain joins TRBV10-2 to TRBJ2-7, with 15 nucleotides matching TRBD2. Germline loops: CDR1 WSHSY, CDR2 SAAADI. The length of the CDR3 is 19 residues. V lost 5 bases and J lost 5; bases outside the gene matches: 16. The CDR3 DNA sequence: TGCGCCAGCAGTTTAGTGTCTTTTGGGACTAGCGGGAGGCCCCACGAGCAGTACTTC. Residues: CASSLVSFGTSGRPHEQYF.

The chain joins TRBV11-3 to TRBJ1-4; D is undetermined. CDR1 and CDR2 (germline): SGHNT, YENEEA. CDR3 length: 13 residues. The CDR3 protein is CAPRGPLCEKLFF. The CDR3 nucleotides are TGTGCGCCCCGGGGTCCCTTATGCGAAAAACTGTTTTTT.

In its sample, this clone was seen many times. This chain links TRBV14 with TRBJ2-7, with 9 positions matching TRBD2. V lost 1 base and J lost 4; bases outside the gene matches: 17. This CDR3 region has 19 residues. From germline, CDR1 is SGHDN and CDR2 FVKESK. This CDR3 is CASSQGRLREGRFRYEQYF. CDR3 bases: TGTGCCAGCAGCCAAGGTCGTTTGCGGGAGGGCCGTTTCCGTTACGAGCAGTACTTC.

This clone was seen just once. V usage is TRBV10-2 and J usage is TRBJ1-2; D remains ambiguous. The CDR3 loop spans 11 amino acids. V lost 3 bases and J lost 7, with 6 bases in between. Germline lookup yields CDR1 WSHSY and CDR2 SAAADI. CDR3 residues: CASSDPSGYTF. For the CDR3, the DNA is TGCGCCAGCAGTGATCCTTCTGGCTACACCTTC.

This clone was detected a few times. The rearrangement joins TRBV5-1 to TRBJ1-1; perhaps TRBD1 as D (5 bases). Trimming took 0 bases from V and 4 from J, leaving 16 bases between them. Germline V lookup: CDR1 SGHRS, CDR2 YFSETQ. The CDR3 is 16 residues long. The CDR3 region has the DNA TGCGCCAGCAGCTTGGTTCGGCAGGGTAGATTCACTGAAGCTTTCTTT. The encoded protein is CASSLVRQGRFTEAFF.

This clone has a count of ten or more. The V gene is TRBV6-5, the J gene TRBJ2-7; D may be TRBD1 (6 bases). The CDR3 runs to 13 residues. The V gene lost 6 bases and the J gene lost 6 bases, with 15 bases spanning the gap. Looked up from germline, CDR1 is MNHEY and CDR2 is SVGAGI. CDR3 loop: CASRLTTGTEQYF. CDR3 nucleotide sequence: TGTGCCAGCAGACTTACCACAGGGACCGAGCAGTACTTC.

In this sample, this clone turned up a few times. The sample contains more than one DNA sequence encoding this CDR3. J is TRBJ2-1 and V is TRBV5-1; 8 nucleotides line up with TRBD1. The CDR3 has 15 amino acids. The V segment lost 0 bases and the J segment 5 bases; nucleotides outside the gene matches: 4. CDR1 and CDR2 from the germline V gene are SGHRS and YFSETQ. The CDR3 sequence is CASSLGQGSHNEQFF. As DNA, the CDR3 is TGCGCCAGCAGCTTGGGACAGGGGTCCCACAATGAGCAGTTCTTC.

In its sample, this clone was seen a few times. V is TRBV4-1 and J is TRBJ2-5; 7 nucleotides agree with TRBD1. The CDR3 totals 14 residues. V shed 3 bases, J shed 3 bases, and the junction held 4 bases outside the gene matches. Germline V lookup: CDR1 MGHRA, CDR2 YSYEKL. This CDR3 reads CASSQYTGEETQYF. The CDR3 coding sequence is TGCGCCAGCAGCCAGTATACAGGGGAAGAGACCCAGTACTTC.

As to this clone: A junction end diverges from the germline sequence, so it may reflect a read error. The gene calls are TRBV5-4 and TRBJ2-7; 8 bases agree with TRBD1. The CDR3 length is 16 residues. Germline CDR1 SGHNT, CDR2 YYREEE (reference sequence). Here the CDR3 DNA reads TGCGCCAGCAGCCAAGATCAGGGGGCCGGCTCCTACGAGCAGTACTTC. Its protein product is CASSQDQGAGSYEQYF.

The chain combines TRBV5-6 with TRBJ2-7; D not resolved. CDR3 length: 13 residues. Trimming removed 2 bases at V and 3 bases at J, with 9 bases between. Germline CDR1 and CDR2: SGHDT and YYEEEE. The CDR3 nucleotides read TGTGCCAGCAGCTTTATACGGATCTACGAGCAGTACTTC. Translation: CASSFIRIYEQYF.

The sample holds a few counts of this clone. The chain has TRBV7-9 and TRBJ2-7; no reliable D call. Germline V gives CDR1 SEHNR, CDR2 FQNEAQ (reference sequence). CDR3 size: 12 residues. With 1 base removed from V and 6 bases from J, the gap between germline ends came to 7 bases. Here the CDR3 DNA reads TGTGCCAGCAGCTTAGGTGTTGGCGAGCAGTACTTC. It yields the protein CASSLGVGEQYF.

This clone is a singleton in its sample. The J gene is TRBJ2-1, the V gene TRBV9, with TRBD2 as a possible D gene (5 bases). Germline V CDR1 and CDR2: SGDLS, YYNGEE. This CDR3 is built from 13 residues. Trimming pared 2 bases from V and 7 bases from J, leaving 10 bases between. Written as DNA, the CDR3 is TGTGCCAGCAGCGTCTCTAGCCGGAATGAGCAGTTCTTC. Its translation is CASSVSSRNEQFF.

The V call is TRBV6-5, the J call TRBJ2-4; D is unclear. Trimming left V 11 bases short and J 0 bases short, with 8 bases between. Germline assignment: CDR1 MNHEY and CDR2 SVGAGI. This CDR3 has 12 amino acids. In DNA form, the CDR3 reads TGTGCCGCCGGTGTAGCCAAAAACATTCAGTACTTC. Translating it yields CAAGVAKNIQYF.

Comment on this clone: Distinct nucleotide sequences in the sample also encode this CDR3. This chain connects TRBV29-1 to TRBJ2-7; 10 bases fit TRBD2. The CDR3 is 17 residues long. Losses at the gene ends were 1 base for V and 1 base for J; bases not matched to a gene: 10. Germline CDR1 reads SQVTM; CDR2 reads ANQGSEA. In DNA, the CDR3 is TGCAGCGTTGAAGGGTCAGCTAGCGGGAGAGGGTCCTACGAGCAGTACTTC. Translated: CSVEGSASGRGSYEQYF.

The rearrangement uses TRBV7-8 and TRBJ1-2; D unresolved. The germline CDR1 and CDR2 sequences are SGHVS and FQNEAQ. The CDR3 spans 16 residues. Trimming stripped 6 bases from V and 1 base from J, with 18 bases between. The chain's CDR3 is CASRLAASGHNYGYTF. The CDR3 DNA follows: TGTGCCAGCAGGCTCGCGGCGTCAGGCCATAACTATGGCTACACCTTC. The full variable domain, in which reference TRBV7-8 and TRBJ1-2 provide the parts outside the CDR3, is GAGVSQSPRYKVAKRGQDVALRCDPISGHVSLFWYQQALGQGPEFLTYFQNEAQLDKSGLPSDRFFAERPEGSVSTLKIQRTQQEDSAVYLCASRLAASGHNYGYTFGSGTRLTVV.

The chain links TRBV6-6 to TRBJ2-5; D is possibly TRBD2 (6 bases). The CDR3 loop spans 14 amino acids. The germline CDR1 and CDR2 sequences are MNHNY and SVGAGI (reference sequence). Trimming removed 3 bases from V and 4 bases from J, with 12 bases in between. CDR3 amino acids: CASSYGGVGETQYF. CDR3 nucleotides: TGTGCCAGCAGTTATGGAGGGGTCGGAGAGACCCAGTACTTC.

V gene TRBV5-1 combines with J gene TRBJ1-3, with D possibly TRBD1 on 5 matching bases. CDR3 length: 19 residues. V shed 0 bases and J shed 0 bases, with 19 bases lying between them. The germline gives CDR1 SGHRS, CDR2 YFSETQ. CDR3 sequence reads: CASSLGVGARRSSGNTIYF. Written as DNA, the CDR3 is TGCGCCAGCAGCTTGGGGGTAGGGGCCCGGAGGTCCTCTGGAAACACCATATATTTT.

This CDR3 is CASRGRVSETQYF. The CDR3 DNA follows: TGTGCCAGCAGGGGCAGGGTTTCAGAGACCCAGTACTTC. The chain has TRBV2 and TRBJ2-5; the D gene is possibly TRBD1 (5 bases). The V end was cut by 6 bases, the J end by 4 bases, with 12 bases between. This CDR3 region has 13 residues. The germline CDR1 and CDR2 sequences are SNHLY and FYNNEI.

This chain connects TRBV19 to TRBJ2-5; unclear D gene. Per germline, CDR1 LNHDA and CDR2 SQIVND (reference sequence). This CDR3 region has 14 residues. V was clipped by 2 bases and J by 5 bases, with 12 bases between them. The CDR3 loop is CASSISRSAETQYF. In nucleotides, the CDR3 is TGTGCCAGTAGTATATCGAGGTCGGCGGAGACCCAGTACTTC.

The genes are TRBV28 and TRBJ2-7, with 7 bases lining up with TRBD2. The CDR3 consists of 17 residues. Germline V CDR1 and CDR2: MDHEN, SYDVKM. The V and J ends lost 4 bases and 2 bases, in that order; junction bases with no gene match: 14. CDR3 DNA sequence: TGTGCCAGCAGTTCCCCTCCGAGCCTAGCGGCTCCCTACGAGCAGTACTTC. Amino acids: CASSSPPSLAAPYEQYF. The variable domain in full, with the rest retrieved from reference TRBV28 and TRBJ2-7, is DVKVTQSSRYLVKRTGEKVFLECVQDMDHENMFWYRQDPGLGLRLIYFSYDVKMKEKGDIPEGYSVSREKKERFSLILESASTNQTSMYLCASSSPPSLAAPYEQYFGPGTRLTVT.

The chain combines TRBV4-1 with TRBJ1-2; D is unresolved. Germline V gene lookup returns CDR1 MGHRA and CDR2 YSYEKL. CDR3 length: 14 amino acids. Trimming shortened V by 2 bases and J by 6 bases, and 13 bases separated the two germline ends. The CDR3 DNA follows: TGCGCCAGCAGCCAACCCGGGAGGGCCGATGGCTACACCTTC. This translates into CASSQPGRADGYTF.